These 27 T cell receptor beta chains originate from one sample sequenced in a study of regulatory T cells in long-lasting Graves disease. Time point: newly diagnosed GD, antithyroid drugs for less than 3 months. Scientists built the TCR library using RNA that was extracted from PBMCs. Arm-PCR of CDR3 regions and iRepertoire HTBI primers were used to build TCR beta libraries. TCRdb itself ran the multiplex PCR reads through MiXCR, one entry per CDR3 protein. The repertoire holds roughly 560,000 distinct CDR3 sequences, 12% seen once, with roughly 9.3% in the top ten. These same records also appear under a second study, on T cells in Graves' hyperthyroidism and ophthalmopathy.

The sequencing here drew on peripheral blood mononuclear cells (PBMCs), taken at new diagnosis, from a patient treated with antithyroid drugs. The receptors stem from a woman in her twenties or thirties with Graves disease.

This clonotype was seen many times. V gene TRBV24-1 combines with J gene TRBJ2-3, with 8 positions matching TRBD2. This CDR3 has 17 residues. V trimming: 0 bases; J trimming: 0 bases; junction bases outside the gene matches: 4. Germline-derived CDR1 and CDR2 are KGHDR and SFDVKD. The CDR3 spells CATSDLKTSGSTDTQYF. The CDR3 nucleotides are TGTGCCACCAGTGATTTGAAAACTAGCGGCAGCACAGATACGCAGTATTTT.

This clonotype was found once. The rearrangement uses TRBV19 and TRBJ1-5; TRBD1 aligns across 9 bases. CDR1 is LNHDA and CDR2 is SQIVND in the germline V gene (reference sequence). V lost 6 bases to trimming and J lost 5 bases; unmatched junction nucleotides: 2. This CDR3 spans 13 amino acids. The CDR3 DNA reads TGTGCCAGTAGCACAGGGGGCTATCAGCCCCAGCATTTT. Translating gives CASSTGGYQPQHF.

In this sample, this clonotype turned up many times. This chain links TRBV7-2 with TRBJ2-2, with 8 bases identical to TRBD2. CDR3 size: 17 residues. Per the germline V gene, CDR1 is SGHTA and CDR2 is FQGNSA. V dropped 2 bases and J dropped 1; count of bases not matched to a gene: 6. The CDR3 bases are TGTGCCAGCAGCTTAATGCGGGCGGGAGGGAACACCGGGGAGCTGTTTTTT. Encoded protein: CASSLMRAGGNTGELFF.

This clonotype turned up a few times. The rearrangement joins TRBV6-9 to TRBJ2-3, with TRBD1 matching over 7 bases. Looked up from germline, CDR1 is MNHGY and CDR2 is SVAAGI. V was pared by 3 bases and J by 4 bases, with 19 bases of the junction left unmatched. The CDR3 contains 19 residues. The CDR3 region has the DNA TGTGCCAGCAGTTACCCTAGAGGGGGCGGTACCGGCGGGCCAGATACGCAGTATTTT. Its translation: CASSYPRGGGTGGPDTQYF.

This clonotype was counted ten times or more. This chain's CDR3 is CASSLTLSGANVLTF. For the CDR3, the DNA is TGTGCCAGCTCACTGACCCTCTCTGGGGCCAACGTCCTGACTTTC. V gene TRBV18 combines with J gene TRBJ2-6; D ambiguous. Germline V gives CDR1 KGHSH, CDR2 LQKENI. The CDR3 is 15 residues long. The V end was cut by 4 bases, the J end by 0 bases, with 7 bases between.

This clonotype was seen repeatedly, ten times or more. The rearrangement links TRBV6-5 to TRBJ1-4, with D hard to call. The ends were cut back, 2 bases at V and 6 bases at J, with 10 bases in the middle. The CDR3 extends over 14 amino acids. Germline lookup yields CDR1 MNHEY and CDR2 SVGAGI. The CDR3 nucleotides are TGTGCCAGCAGTTACAGGGAAGTTGATGAAAAACTGTTTTTT. Amino acid sequence: CASSYREVDEKLFF.

In its sample, this clonotype was seen many times. The V and J genes are TRBV6-5 and TRBJ1-4, with TRBD1 matching over 7 bases. CDR3 length: 15 amino acids. Germline V gives CDR1 MNHEY, CDR2 SVGAGI. V lost 2 bases to trimming and J lost 8 bases; unmatched junction nucleotides: 8. CDR3 in amino acids: CASSYATGRSEKLFF. As DNA, the CDR3 is TGTGCCAGCAGTTACGCGACAGGGAGATCCGAAAAACTGTTTTTT.

This clonotype was picked up many times. The chain has TRBV19 and TRBJ2-7; 8 nucleotides agree with TRBD1. CDR1 and CDR2 from the germline V gene are LNHDA and SQIVND (reference sequence). J gave up 5 bases and V 9 bases, and 15 bases lay outside the gene matches. The CDR3 has 15 amino acids. The CDR3 loop reads CASTTGQGRKDEQYF. The DNA of the CDR3 is TGTGCCAGCACTACCGGACAGGGTCGAAAGGACGAGCAGTACTTC.

This clonotype was observed at least ten times. This chain uses TRBV6-1 with TRBJ1-1; 9 positions agree with TRBD1. Germline V gives CDR1 MNHNS, CDR2 SASEGT. This CDR3 region has 16 residues. V lost 6 bases and J lost 1; bases outside the gene matches: 9. This CDR3 is CASSWSRTGANTEAFF. The CDR3 DNA reads TGTGCCAGCAGCTGGTCCCGGACAGGGGCGAACACTGAAGCTTTCTTT.

This CDR3 is CASSRTGSANQPQHF. The CDR3 DNA follows: TGCGCCAGCAGTCGGACAGGGAGCGCCAATCAGCCCCAGCATTTT. J is TRBJ1-5 and V is TRBV5-1, with TRBD1 identical over 8 bases. This CDR3 spans 15 amino acids. V dropped 5 bases and J dropped 3; count of bases not matched to a gene: 7. Germline V gene sequence: CDR1 SGHRS, CDR2 YFSETQ.

Ten or more counts support this clonotype. The chain carries TRBV5-8 and TRBJ1-5; 10 bases map to TRBD1. Per the germline V gene, CDR1 is SGHTS and CDR2 is YDEGEE. This CDR3 has 15 residues. Trimming at V came to 2 bases and at J to 6 bases, leaving 5 bases not matched to a gene. The CDR3 loop is CASSFKGQGFQPQHF. CDR3 bases: TGTGCCAGCAGCTTCAAGGGACAGGGGTTTCAGCCCCAGCATTTT.

Ten or more counts support this clonotype. The chain has TRBV9 and TRBJ2-1, with D tentatively TRBD2 (6 bases). The CDR3 extends over 17 amino acids. V lost 0 bases to trimming and J lost 0 bases, with 13 bases between them. Germline V gene sequence: CDR1 SGDLS, CDR2 YYNGEE. The CDR3 DNA reads as TGTGCCAGCAGCGTAGCGTACAGGACTAACTCCTACAATGAGCAGTTCTTC. Its protein is CASSVAYRTNSYNEQFF.

The chain links TRBV4-1 to TRBJ1-2; 7 nucleotides line up with TRBD1. The germline V gene has CDR1 MGHRA and CDR2 YSYEKL. CDR3 length: 14 residues. Trimming cost V 3 bases and J 4 bases; bases outside gene matches: 5. The CDR3 DNA reads as TGCGCCAGCAGCCAGCAGGGACAGTTCTATGGCTACACCTTC. Translating gives CASSQQGQFYGYTF.

The J gene is TRBJ1-5, the V gene TRBV6-2 or TRBV6-3, with D hard to call. Per the germline V gene, CDR1 is MNHEY and CDR2 is SVGEGT. V dropped 2 bases and J dropped 6 bases, with 8 bases sitting between them. The CDR3 covers 13 residues. The CDR3 nucleotides are TGTGCCAGCAGTTACGACTTTAGTCAGCCCCAGCATTTT. Translated, it gives CASSYDFSQPQHF.

This clonotype was found a few times. The chain links TRBV9 to TRBJ1-4; no definite D call. V lost 0 bases to trimming and J lost 4 bases, with 13 bases between them. This CDR3 has 16 residues. Germline assignment: CDR1 SGDLS and CDR2 YYNGEE. CDR3 sequence (DNA): TGTGCCAGCAGCGTAGGGGAAGGGAGACTTAATGAAAAACTGTTTTTT. Translating gives CASSVGEGRLNEKLFF. Based on the CDR3 plus reference TRBV9 and TRBJ1-4, the full variable domain is DSGVTQTPKHLITATGQRVTLRCSPRSGDLSVYWYQQSLDQGLQFLIQYYNGEERAKGNILERFSAQQFPDLHSELNLSSLELGDSALYFCASSVGEGRLNEKLFFGSGTQLSVL.

The genes are TRBV2 and TRBJ2-3, with TRBD1 matching over 8 bases. Germline V lookup: CDR1 SNHLY, CDR2 FYNNEI. This CDR3 spans 15 amino acids. V lost 6 bases, J lost 2 bases, and 7 bases stayed unmatched. The CDR3 region has the DNA TGTGCCAGCAGCGGTGGGACAGGCCACACAGATACGCAGTATTTT. It codes for CASSGGTGHTDTQYF.

This clonotype was counted only a few times. The chain carries TRBV7-6 and TRBJ2-1, with a tentative D call TRBD2 (7 bases). V shed 0 bases and J shed 5 bases, with 14 bases lying between them. The germline CDR1 and CDR2 sequences are SGHVS and FNYEAQ. The CDR3 is 16 amino acids. This chain's CDR3 is CASSLAGGRVDNEQFF. The CDR3 DNA follows: TGTGCCAGCAGCTTAGCGGGGGGGCGGGTCGACAATGAGCAGTTCTTC.

At least ten counts were recorded for this clonotype. This sequence joins TRBV25-1 and TRBJ2-7, with 12 bases aligning to TRBD2. The CDR3 covers 18 residues. The junction had 16 bases not matched to a gene; V was cut back by 5 bases and J by 5 bases. CDR1 and CDR2 (germline): MGHDK, SYGVNS. CDR3 sequence reads: CASSTLAGGPLLLDEQYF. The CDR3 region has the DNA TGTGCCAGCAGTACCCTAGCGGGAGGGCCCCTACTCTTAGACGAGCAGTACTTC.

This clonotype was observed many times. The CDR3 spells CASKPTGGYYNEQFF. The CDR3 DNA is TGTGCCAGTAAACCTACTGGAGGGTACTACAATGAGCAGTTCTTC. The chain couples TRBV3-1 to TRBJ2-1; a weak D match, TRBD2 (6 bases). CDR3 length: 15 amino acids. Germline V lookup: CDR1 LGHDT, CDR2 YNNKEL (reference sequence). V lost 9 bases and J 3 bases, leaving 18 bases between the germline ends.

Ten or more counts support this clonotype. The V call is TRBV6-1, the J call TRBJ1-2; the D gene is possibly TRBD1 (5 bases). The CDR3 is made up of 16 amino acids. Germline V gene data show CDR1 as MNHNS and CDR2 as SASEGT. Trimming removed 6 bases from V and 4 bases from J, with 21 bases in between. CDR3 sequence reads: CASSSSLQQALYGYTF. The CDR3 region has the DNA TGTGCCAGCAGCTCTTCCCTACAACAGGCTCTCTATGGCTACACCTTC.

This clonotype was detected many times. V is TRBV6-5 and J is TRBJ2-7; maybe TRBD1 (5 bases). The germline V gene has CDR1 MNHEY and CDR2 SVGAGI. The CDR3 spans 13 residues. V was cut by 2 bases and J by 3 bases, with 8 bases left in between. CDR3 nucleotide sequence: TGTGCCAGCAGTTACCGACAGCTCTACGAGCAGTACTTC. Its translation: CASSYRQLYEQYF.

This clonotype has ten or more counts. The gene calls are TRBV18 and TRBJ2-3; TRBD2 matches 8 bases. The CDR3 runs to 15 residues. Per the germline V gene, CDR1 is KGHSH and CDR2 is LQKENI. J was trimmed by 0 bases and V by 4 bases; bases with no gene match: 3. The CDR3: CASSHTSGSTDTQYF. In nucleotides, the CDR3 is TGTGCCAGCTCACATACTAGCGGAAGCACAGATACGCAGTATTTT.

This clonotype has only a few counts. CDR3 nucleotides: TGTGCCAGCAAACGGACTAGCGGGAGAGTTCCATCTCACAATGAGCAGTTCTTC. This codes for CASKRTSGRVPSHNEQFF. The chain is built from TRBV6-1 and TRBJ2-1, with 13 bases fitting TRBD2. V shed 7 bases and J 5 bases; nucleotides not matched to a gene: 14. The length of the CDR3 is 18 residues. Per germline, CDR1 MNHNS and CDR2 SASEGT.

This clonotype was detected only a few times. The chain carries TRBV20-1 and TRBJ2-6; D is ambiguous. The CDR3 covers 14 residues. V lost 5 bases to trimming and J lost 1 base, with 9 bases between them. Germline V gene sequence: CDR1 DFQATT, CDR2 SNEGSKA (reference sequence). This CDR3 reads CSASPESGANVLTF. The DNA of the CDR3 is TGCAGTGCTTCCCCAGAATCTGGGGCCAACGTCCTGACTTTC.

This clonotype was picked up a small number of times. This chain links TRBV28 with TRBJ2-1; 7 bases fit TRBD2. Germline V CDR1 and CDR2: MDHEN, SYDVKM. This CDR3 has 19 amino acids. V lost 6 bases and J lost 4; bases outside the gene matches: 21. The CDR3 here is CASSTQILGEGEAYNEQFF. The CDR3 nucleotides read TGTGCCAGCAGCACACAAATTCTAGGGGAGGGAGAAGCTTACAATGAGCAGTTCTTC.

With regard to this clonotype: With a much larger clone just one base away, this may be a read error. The chain joins TRBV9 to TRBJ2-7; no clear D gene. V shed 4 bases and J shed 2 bases, with 19 bases lying between them. Germline lookup yields CDR1 SGDLS and CDR2 YYNGEE. The CDR3 spans 16 residues. The CDR3 nucleotides read TGTGCCAGCAGCCCCACCCCACTGGGTACGGCCTACGAGCAGTACTTC. It specifies CASSPTPLGTAYEQYF.

This clonotype was counted ten times or more. V gene TRBV5-4 combines with J gene TRBJ2-3, with a weak D call TRBD1 (5 bases). CDR1 and CDR2 (germline): SGHNT, YYREEE (reference sequence). CDR3 length equals 13 residues. Trimming pared 4 bases from V and 2 bases from J, leaving 8 bases between. CDR3 loop: CASSTRVTDTQYF. CDR3 in DNA: TGTGCCAGCAGCACCAGGGTCACAGATACGCAGTATTTT.